The subject of this entry is one T cell receptor beta chain. Other nucleotide sequences from this sample produce the same CDR3. The sample comes from a study of blood T cell repertoires in COVID-19. On the study more broadly: COVID-19 samples collected from the United States, Italy and Spain covered acute and convalescent phases. PBMCs, B-cell-depleted T cells, or T cells provided the cDNA or gDNA that made up the material.

Per the original data handling: Nucleated cell number was recorded as an estimate derived from reference gene primer amplification. Assay: immunoSEQ multiplex PCR; the TCRdb copy retains only in-frame clones and omits some. V, J and clone size are taken as reported in that table, and D and trimming were inferred from the DNA itself. The repertoire holds approximately 120,000 clones, about 87% seen once, with less than 1.5% in the top ten. V was cut by 2 bases and J by 4 bases, with 9 bases left in between. CDR3 length: 14 amino acids. Germline V gene lookup returns CDR1 SGHNT and CDR2 YYREEE (reference sequence).

The specimen sequenced was peripheral blood. The V gene is TRBV5-4, the J gene TRBJ2-2; D is undetermined. The sequence was obtained from a human donor in a cohort sampled during active COVID-19. This chain's CDR3 is CASSLLSSTGELFF. CDR3 bases: TGTGCCAGCAGCTTACTGTCTAGCACCGGGGAGCTGTTTTTT. The full variable domain, with the rest looked up from reference TRBV5-4 and TRBJ2-2, is ETGVTQSPTHLIKTRGQQVTLRCSSQSGHNTVSWYQQALGQGPQFIFQYYREEENGRGNFPPRFSGLQFPNYSSELNVNALELDDSALYLCASSLLSSTGELFFGEGSRLTVL.